The 23 T cell receptor beta chains below were found in one sample sequenced in a study of blood T cell repertoires in COVID-19. The table came from immunoSEQ multiplex PCR; TCRdb's copy has only in-frame clones and leaves some out. The table records 150,000 to 200,000 clones, more than 75% of them present only once. The sequenced material came from peripheral blood. These receptors were taken from a man between 65 and 79 years old with acute or convalescent COVID-19.

The V gene is TRBV29-1, the J gene TRBJ2-5; 7 positions match TRBD1. This CDR3 comprises 13 residues. Germline CDR1 is SQVTM and CDR2 is ANQGSEA. The J segment lost 5 bases and the V segment lost 7 bases, leaving 10 bases of the junction unmatched. The CDR3 bases are TGCAGCGCCCTCACAGGGGCCCCCGAGACCCAGTACTTC. This codes for CSALTGAPETQYF. The full variable domain, in which reference TRBV29-1 and TRBJ2-5 provide the parts outside the CDR3, is SAVISQKPSRDICQRGTSLTIQCQVDSQVTMMFWYRQQPGQSLTLIATANQGSEATYESGFVIDKFPISRPNLTFSTLTVSNMSPEDSSIYLCSALTGAPETQYFGPGTRLLVL.

The V call is TRBV5-1, the J call TRBJ2-5; no definite D call. The V gene lost 0 bases and the J gene lost 5 bases, with 5 bases spanning the gap. CDR1 is SGHRS, CDR2 YFSETQ, per germline. The CDR3 loop spans 12 amino acids. The DNA for the CDR3 is TGCGCCAGCAGCTTGGATAGTGAGACCCAGTACTTC. It encodes CASSLDSETQYF.

The CDR3 bases are TGTGCCAGCAGCCCACCGGGGGGCGAGCTGTTTTTT. It specifies CASSPPGGELFF. This chain joins TRBV7-2 and TRBJ2-2, with a weak D call TRBD2 (7 bases). The CDR3 is made up of 12 amino acids. Germline V gives CDR1 SGHTA, CDR2 FQGNSA. V was pared by 5 bases and J by 11 bases, with 12 bases between.

The chain uses TRBV9 and TRBJ1-6; 7 bases are a match to TRBD1. With V trimmed by 4 bases and J by 9 bases, 7 bases remained unmatched. The germline gives CDR1 SGDLS, CDR2 YYNGEE. CDR3 size: 14 residues. CDR3 DNA: TGTGCCAGCAGCATCCGGGACAGCAGTTCACCCCTCCACTTT. Translation gives CASSIRDSSSPLHF.

The chain carries TRBV6-5 and TRBJ1-2; 11 nucleotides line up with TRBD1. Trimming at V came to 5 bases and at J to 7 bases, leaving 9 bases not matched to a gene. CDR3 length: 15 amino acids. Germline V CDR1 and CDR2: MNHEY, SVGAGI. The CDR3 reads CASSRTGGVIGGYTF. CDR3 coding DNA: TGTGCCAGCAGTAGGACAGGGGGCGTGATTGGTGGCTACACCTTC.

This rearrangement joins TRBV5-1 to TRBJ2-7; D perhaps matches TRBD2 (6 bases). There are 14 residues in the CDR3. V shed 4 bases and J shed 0 bases, with 11 bases lying between them. Germline values: CDR1 SGHRS, CDR2 YFSETQ. CDR3 region: CASSRDGSSYEQYF. Here the CDR3 DNA reads TGCGCCAGCAGCCGGGACGGGAGCTCCTACGAGCAGTACTTC.

This chain links TRBV15 with TRBJ2-2; 8 nucleotides agree with TRBD2. V lost 8 bases, J lost 4 bases, and 9 bases stayed unmatched. This CDR3 is 15 amino acids long. Germline V gene data show CDR1 as LNHNV and CDR2 as YYDKDF (reference sequence). The CDR3 nucleotides read TGTGCCACCGCCTTGAACGGGGGGGGCACCGGGGAGCTGTTTTTT. The encoded protein is CATALNGGGTGELFF.

The CDR3 DNA reads TGTGCCAGCAGCTTAGGGCCTACTTCTAGCGCTTACGAGCAGTACTTC. Protein sequence: CASSLGPTSSAYEQYF. This chain uses TRBV7-9 with TRBJ2-7; D might be TRBD2 (6 bases). V was clipped by 1 base and J by 4 bases, with 17 bases between them. Germline-derived CDR1 and CDR2 are SEHNR and FQNEAQ (reference sequence). This CDR3 region has 16 residues.

The rearrangement uses TRBV12-5 and TRBJ1-1, with D possibly TRBD1 on 6 matching bases. This CDR3 comprises 12 residues. CDR1 and CDR2 (germline): LGHNT, FRNRAP. The ends were cut back, 2 bases at V and 10 bases at J, with 11 bases in the middle. The CDR3 DNA reads TGTGCTAGTGGTTTGTCGCAGGGGCGAGCTTTCTTT. This sequence encodes CASGLSQGRAFF.

The gene calls are TRBV28 and TRBJ1-3; maybe TRBD1 (5 bases). The CDR3 is 14 residues long. Deletions cut 2 bases from V and 3 bases from J, with 8 bases between. Per germline, CDR1 MDHEN and CDR2 SYDVKM. The CDR3 sequence is CASSLGGFGNTIYF. For the CDR3, the DNA is TGTGCCAGCAGTTTAGGGGGGTTTGGAAACACCATATATTTT.

CDR3 DNA sequence: TGTGCCACCGCTCCCGCCGGGGGGACCTACGAGCAGTACTTC. Protein product: CATAPAGGTYEQYF. V is TRBV28 and J is TRBJ2-7, with TRBD2 matching 7 bases. CDR1 MDHEN and CDR2 SYDVKM come from the germline V gene. With V trimmed by 10 bases and J by 2 bases, 11 bases remained unmatched. This CDR3 has 14 residues.

V gene TRBV27 combines with J gene TRBJ2-5; perhaps TRBD1 as D (5 bases). V was cut by 5 bases and J by 5 bases, with 12 bases left in between. Germline assignment: CDR1 MNHEY and CDR2 SMNVEV (reference sequence). There are 13 residues in the CDR3. The chain's CDR3 is CASSPQGWETQYF. The CDR3 region has the DNA TGTGCCAGCAGTCCGCAGGGTTGGGAGACCCAGTACTTC.

The CDR3 DNA follows: TGTGCCAGCAGACGTGCCGGGACACCTTTCAATCAGCCCCAGCATTTT. This gives the protein CASRRAGTPFNQPQHF. The V call is TRBV27, the J call TRBJ1-5; tentative D call: TRBD1 (6 bases). There are 16 residues in the CDR3. The germline V and J ends were trimmed by 6 bases and 3 bases, with 18 bases remaining between them. CDR1 and CDR2 from the germline V gene are MNHEY and SMNVEV (reference sequence).

This clone was counted once. The genes are TRBV5-4 and TRBJ2-7, with 7 bases matching TRBD1. This CDR3 contains 14 residues. V was pared by 3 bases and J by 6 bases, with 9 bases of the junction left unmatched. Germline CDR1 reads SGHNT; CDR2 reads YYREEE (reference sequence). CDR3 DNA: TGTGCCAGCAGCTCGGTTGACAGGGCGGCCGAGCAGTACTTC. It codes for CASSSVDRAAEQYF.

The chain carries TRBV6-5 and TRBJ2-2; TRBD1 matches 8 bases. V shed 6 bases, J shed 6 bases, and the junction held 9 bases outside the gene matches. CDR1 is MNHEY, CDR2 SVGAGI, per germline. The CDR3 loop spans 15 amino acids. The CDR3 protein is CASRDRGWIPGELFF. CDR3 nucleotide sequence: TGTGCCAGCAGAGACAGGGGATGGATTCCCGGGGAGCTGTTTTTT.

The genes are TRBV7-8 and TRBJ1-6, with D perhaps matching TRBD1 (6 bases). The CDR3 is 16 residues long. The V gene lost 5 bases and the J gene lost 3 bases, with 14 bases spanning the gap. Looked up from germline, CDR1 is SGHVS and CDR2 is FQNEAQ. As DNA, the CDR3 is TGTGCCAGCAGCCCTTTGGGAGGGGGCTATAATTCACCCCTCCACTTT. This gives the protein CASSPLGGGYNSPLHF.

The chain is built from TRBV11-2 and TRBJ2-5; weak D call: TRBD2 (5 bases). With 5 bases removed from V and 2 bases from J, the gap between germline ends came to 12 bases. The CDR3 has 14 amino acids. Germline-derived CDR1 and CDR2 are SGHAT and FQNNGV. The CDR3 here is CASSLRRDQETQYF. CDR3 coding DNA: TGTGCCAGCAGCCTCCGACGGGATCAAGAGACCCAGTACTTC.

This clone showed up just once. The rearrangement uses TRBV9 and TRBJ2-1; 8 positions match TRBD2. Trimming cost V 4 bases and J 7 bases; bases outside gene matches: 13. Looked up from germline, CDR1 is SGDLS and CDR2 is YYNGEE. There are 16 residues in the CDR3. CDR3 DNA: TGTGCCAGCAGCAGCCTTCCCGCGGGGGGCACGAATGAGCAGTTCTTC. It encodes CASSSLPAGGTNEQFF.

This chain connects TRBV7-3 to TRBJ2-2; D gene ambiguous. Germline V gives CDR1 SGHTA, CDR2 FQGTGA. This CDR3 is built from 13 residues. Trimming shortened V by 5 bases and J by 2 bases, and 6 bases separated the two germline ends. CDR3 sequence (DNA): TGTGCCAGCAGCCCAGGAAACACCGGGGAGCTGTTTTTT. It codes for CASSPGNTGELFF.

The chain uses TRBV28 and TRBJ2-7; possibly TRBD1 for D (5 bases). Trimming shortened V by 3 bases and J by 3 bases, and 21 bases separated the two germline ends. The V gene's germline CDR1 is MDHEN and CDR2 SYDVKM. The CDR3 consists of 17 residues. The chain's CDR3 is CASSLMGQGLILYEQYF. The CDR3 DNA sequence: TGTGCCAGCAGTTTGATGGGGCAGGGTCTCATTCTCTACGAGCAGTACTTC.

The chain employs TRBV28 and TRBJ2-7; D unresolved. The germline V gene encodes CDR1 MDHEN and CDR2 SYDVKM. Trimming removed 6 bases at V and 0 bases at J, with 18 bases between. The length of the CDR3 is 16 residues. The CDR3 region has the DNA TGTGCCAGCAGCACTTCTAGTCGATATAGCTCCTACGAGCAGTACTTC. Translating it yields CASSTSSRYSSYEQYF.

The V and J genes are TRBV3-1 (or the pseudogene TRBV3-2) and TRBJ1-6, with 7 bases lining up with TRBD1. J lost 8 bases, V lost 8 bases, and 9 bases had no gene match. The CDR3 sequence is 14 residues long. Germline loops: CDR1 LGHDT, CDR2 YNNKEL (reference sequence). CDR3 amino acids: CASSRFGTDSPLHF. The CDR3 DNA follows: TGTGCCAGCTCGAGATTTGGGACAGATTCACCCCTCCACTTT.

The rearrangement uses TRBV7-2 and TRBJ1-5; 9 nucleotides agree with TRBD1. Germline trimming cut 3 bases from V and 7 bases from J; bases unmatched to any gene: 7. CDR3 size: 15 residues. Looked up from germline, CDR1 is SGHTA and CDR2 is FQGNSA. The CDR3 nucleotides read TGTGCCAGCAGCTTCGGGACAGGGAAGGGACAGCCCCAGCATTTT. Protein product: CASSFGTGKGQPQHF. Full variable domain (remainder filled in from reference TRBV7-2 and TRBJ1-5): GAGVSQSPSNKVTEKGKDVELRCDPISGHTALYWYRQSLGQGLEFLIYFQGNSAPDKSGLPSDRFSAERTGGSVSTLTIQRTQQEDSAVYLCASSFGTGKGQPQHFGDGTRLSIL.